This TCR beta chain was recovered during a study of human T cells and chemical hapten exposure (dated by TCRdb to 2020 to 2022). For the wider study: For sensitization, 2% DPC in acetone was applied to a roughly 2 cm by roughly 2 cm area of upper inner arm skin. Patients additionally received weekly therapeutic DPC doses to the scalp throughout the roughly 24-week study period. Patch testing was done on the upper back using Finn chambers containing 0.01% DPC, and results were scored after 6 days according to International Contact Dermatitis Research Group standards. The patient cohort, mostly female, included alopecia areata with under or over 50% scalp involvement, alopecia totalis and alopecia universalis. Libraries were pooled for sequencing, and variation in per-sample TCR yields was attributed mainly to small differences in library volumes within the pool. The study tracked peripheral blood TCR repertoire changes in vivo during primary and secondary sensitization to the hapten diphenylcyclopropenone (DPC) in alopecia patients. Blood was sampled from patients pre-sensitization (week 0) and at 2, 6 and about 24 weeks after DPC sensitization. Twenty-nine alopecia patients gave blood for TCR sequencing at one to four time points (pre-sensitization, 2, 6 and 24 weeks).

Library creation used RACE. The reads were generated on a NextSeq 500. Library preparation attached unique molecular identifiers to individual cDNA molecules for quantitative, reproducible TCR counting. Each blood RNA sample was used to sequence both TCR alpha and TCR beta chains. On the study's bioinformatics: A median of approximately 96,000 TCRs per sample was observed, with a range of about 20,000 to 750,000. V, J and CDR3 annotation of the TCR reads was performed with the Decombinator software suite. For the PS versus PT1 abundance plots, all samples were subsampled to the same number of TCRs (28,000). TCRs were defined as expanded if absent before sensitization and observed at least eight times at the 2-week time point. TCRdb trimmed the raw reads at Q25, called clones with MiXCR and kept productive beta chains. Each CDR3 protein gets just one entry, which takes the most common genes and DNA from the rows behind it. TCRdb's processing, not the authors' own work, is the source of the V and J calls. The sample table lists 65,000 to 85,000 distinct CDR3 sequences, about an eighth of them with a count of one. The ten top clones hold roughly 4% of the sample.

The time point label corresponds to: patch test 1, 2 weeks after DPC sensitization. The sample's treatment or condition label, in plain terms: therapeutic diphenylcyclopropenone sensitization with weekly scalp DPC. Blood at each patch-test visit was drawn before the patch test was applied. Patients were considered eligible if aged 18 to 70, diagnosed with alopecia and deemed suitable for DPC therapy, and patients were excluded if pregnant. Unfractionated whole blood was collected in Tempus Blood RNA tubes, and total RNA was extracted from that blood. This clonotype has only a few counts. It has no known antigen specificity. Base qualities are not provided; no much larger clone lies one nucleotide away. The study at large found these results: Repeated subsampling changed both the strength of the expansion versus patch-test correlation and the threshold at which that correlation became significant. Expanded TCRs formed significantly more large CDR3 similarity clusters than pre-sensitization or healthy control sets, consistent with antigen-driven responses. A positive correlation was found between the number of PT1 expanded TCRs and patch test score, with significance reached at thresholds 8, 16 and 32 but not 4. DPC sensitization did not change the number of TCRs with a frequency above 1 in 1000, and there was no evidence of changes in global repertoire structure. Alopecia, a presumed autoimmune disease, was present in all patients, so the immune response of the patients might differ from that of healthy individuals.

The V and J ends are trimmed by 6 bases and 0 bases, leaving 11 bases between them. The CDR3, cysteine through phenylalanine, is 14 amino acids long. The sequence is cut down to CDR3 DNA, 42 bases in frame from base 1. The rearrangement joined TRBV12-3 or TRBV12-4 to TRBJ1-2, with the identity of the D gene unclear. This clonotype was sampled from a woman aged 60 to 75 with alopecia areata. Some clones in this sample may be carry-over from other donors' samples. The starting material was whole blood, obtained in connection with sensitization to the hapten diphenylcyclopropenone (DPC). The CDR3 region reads CASRPVGANYGYTF. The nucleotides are TGTGCCAGCAGGCCCGTAGGAGCTAACTATGGCTACACCTTC.